This entry lists 4 T cell receptor beta chains sequenced from one sample in a study of identical twins. One entry per CDR3 protein results from TCRdb running MiXCR on the 5' RACE reads. This table has hundreds of thousands of distinct CDR3 sequences, approximately 9% appearing once. This same sample was also taken into another study, of yellow fever vaccine responses in identical twins.

Sequenced: PBMCs. Every receptor here comes from a woman younger than 30 in good health.

The chain joins TRBV7-3 to TRBJ2-3; 7 positions match TRBD2. V was pared by 5 bases and J by 0 bases, with 8 bases of the junction left unmatched. The germline V gene encodes CDR1 SGHTA and CDR2 FQGTGA. The CDR3 consists of 16 residues. CDR3 DNA: TGTGCCAGCAGCCCCGAGGGAGGGGCTAGCACAGATACGCAGTATTTT. Its protein product is CASSPEGGASTDTQYF.

A word on this clonotype: Being one base from a much bigger clone, this may be a read error. This chain connects TRBV6-5 to TRBJ2-5; maybe TRBD2 (6 bases). Trimming left V 2 bases short and J 9 bases short, with 16 bases between. CDR1 is MNHEY, CDR2 SVGAGI, per germline. The CDR3 loop spans 14 amino acids. The CDR3 here is CASSYSLGSGAQYF. CDR3 coding DNA: TGTGCCAGCAGTTACAGTCTCGGCTCGGGAGCCCAGTACTTC.

The chain joins TRBV7-9 to TRBJ2-3, with a tentative D call TRBD2 (6 bases). V dropped 4 bases and J dropped 10 bases, with 18 bases sitting between them. From germline, CDR1 is SEHNR and CDR2 FQNEAQ (reference sequence). CDR3 length: 14 residues. CDR3 protein: CASSSTLRDWAQYF. The CDR3, as DNA: TGTGCCAGCAGCTCCACCTTGAGGGACTGGGCGCAGTATTTT. The full variable domain, rest sourced from reference TRBV7-9 and TRBJ2-3, is DTGVSQNPRHKITKRGQNVTFRCDPISEHNRLYWYRQTLGQGPEFLTYFQNEAQLEKSRLLSDRFSAERPKGSFSTLEIQRTEQGDSAMYLCASSSTLRDWAQYFGPGTRLTVL.

The chain links TRBV6-6 to TRBJ2-2; D remains ambiguous. Trimming stripped 5 bases from V and 10 bases from J, with 11 bases between. The CDR3 extends over 12 amino acids. Germline V CDR1 and CDR2: MNHNY, SVGAGI (reference sequence). CDR3 in amino acids: CASSDPGEELFF. The CDR3 coding sequence is TGTGCCAGCAGTGACCCTGGGGAGGAGCTGTTTTTT.